This T cell receptor beta chain was obtained from a study of Ad26.COV2.S vaccination and SARS-CoV-2 variants. On the study more broadly: Vaccine-arm donor from the placebo-controlled COV1001 Ad26.COV2.S trial. Ad26.COV2.S shots went into the muscle once or twice, 56 days apart.

This clone showed up just once. Its antigen remains unidentified. Profiling relied on immunoSEQ multiplex PCR, and the TCRdb table lists in-frame clones only, not all of them. Seen here are hundreds of thousands of clones, 70% to 90% observed once, and the top ten hold nearly 1.5%. CDR1 is DFQATT, CDR2 SNEGSKA, per germline (reference sequence). The CDR3 is 15 amino acids. Trimming removed 3 bases from V and 7 bases from J; junction bases left unmatched: 10. The treatment is: about 20 received Ad26.COV2.S at low or high dose, single or two shots; about 5 received placebo; per-sample allocation not given. Sampling was performed 63 days after the first vaccine or placebo injection. The study, taken as a whole, reports: In vaccinated individuals, spike-specific CD8+ and CD4+ T cell responses reportedly displayed substantial breadth. Among vaccine recipients, spike-specific TCR breadth exceeded that of placebo recipients.

This receptor was obtained from a person between 18 and 65 years old who received the Ad26.COV2.S COVID-19 vaccine or a placebo. The chain recombines TRBV20-1 with TRBJ2-7, with 12 bases matching TRBD1. This material consisted of peripheral blood, taken in a trial of Ad26.COV2.S vaccine versus placebo. The CDR3 bases are TGCAGTGCTAGTACTTCGGGACAGGGGGCTTTTGAGCAGTACTTC. It is translated as CSASTSGQGAFEQYF.